This T cell receptor beta chain was profiled in a study of identifying expanded T cells in peripheral blood (dated by TCRdb to between 2019 and 2020). A note on the overall study: Four technical replicates, made by sequencing separate aliquots from the same pool of genomic DNA, were compared pairwise.

Broader findings and caveats from the paper: Both the number of clones called differentially abundant and the false-positive rate were significantly reduced by the beta-binomial model across all healthy-donor time intervals. The authors expected that over much longer intervals, such as months to years, biological variance in healthy repertoires might increase even further. The binomial model flagged around 1.2 differentially abundant clones between technical replicates but 15 to 17 over around 2 weeks and roughly 20 over approximately 4 weeks. For all healthy donors, the variance in clone template counts between two-week samples rose significantly as total template count increased.

The immunoSEQ Assay, which relies on bias-controlled multiplex PCR amplification of genomic DNA, was used to profile TCRbeta CDR3 regions. The original methods were these. The absolute abundance of each unique TCRbeta CDR3 region was quantified after sequences were collapsed and filtered. Differential abundance was assessed using a binomial (Fisher-equivalent) model and a beta-binomial model in which time-dependent variance fitted from healthy donors was added. Any clone with fewer than 5 combined templates was excluded, and a clone was called differentially abundant if its Benjamini-Hochberg FDR was below 0.01. In the beta-binomial model, variance was expressed as a function of the total template count across the two samples, in the form v = (b*log(k)+a)^2. TCRdb limited this immuneACCESS table to in-frame rearrangements with V and J called. A share of clones is missing; checked studies link under half to unresolved V genes, and the rest is unexplained. V, J and clone size reflect that table, while D and trimming were determined from the DNA. The sample includes 70,000 to 100,000 clones, with about 90% observed a single time. Approximately 3.9% of the sample rests with the top ten.

Of note for this clone: The antigen this receptor binds is unknown. The record has no base qualities; no much larger clone is one base away.

Including the terminal cysteine and phenylalanine, the CDR3 comprises 15 residues. The CDR3 DNA has 45 bases and is translated from base 1. Trimming takes 5 bases off V and 7 bases off J; junction bases not matched to a gene: 7. Looking up the germline V gene yields CDR1 LGHNA and CDR2 YNFKEQ. No immune events, such as infections, were documented for the healthy donors during the collection period. Healthy-donor blood repertoires served as a training cohort to calibrate time-dependent variance in a beta-binomial model of T-cell clone differential abundance. The training cohort was composed of around ten healthy donors, 3 female and 7 male. Donor ages ranged from 29 to 64 years, with an average of roughly 47 years. Whole blood from each healthy donor was obtained from a commercial supplier and was collected at three time points 2 to 3 weeks apart. For immunosequencing, genomic DNA was extracted from whole blood that had not been sorted.

Specimen: blood. The receptor was derived from a person aged 18 to 75 in good health. The chain is encoded by TRBV4-2 joined to TRBJ2-1, with 11 bases in between that match TRBD2. Here the CDR3 is given as CASSFRTSGRNEQFF. Read as DNA, the sequence is TGTGCCAGCAGCTTCCGGACTAGCGGGCGAAATGAGCAGTTCTTC.